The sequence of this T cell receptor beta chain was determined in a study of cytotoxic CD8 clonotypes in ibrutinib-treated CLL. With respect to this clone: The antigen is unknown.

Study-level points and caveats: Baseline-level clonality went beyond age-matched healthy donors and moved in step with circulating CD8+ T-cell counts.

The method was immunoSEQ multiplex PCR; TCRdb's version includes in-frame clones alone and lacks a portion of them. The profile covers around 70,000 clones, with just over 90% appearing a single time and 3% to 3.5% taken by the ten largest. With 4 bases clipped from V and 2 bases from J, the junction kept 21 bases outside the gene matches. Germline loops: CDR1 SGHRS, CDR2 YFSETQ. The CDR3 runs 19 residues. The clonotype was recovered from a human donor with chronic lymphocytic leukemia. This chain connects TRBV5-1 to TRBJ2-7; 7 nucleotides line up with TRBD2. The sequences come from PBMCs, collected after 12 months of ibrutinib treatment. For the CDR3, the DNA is TGCGCCAGCAGCCCGTGGGCAGGGCTCATCGGGAGGTCAGCCTACGAGCAGTACTTC. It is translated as CASSPWAGLIGRSAYEQYF.